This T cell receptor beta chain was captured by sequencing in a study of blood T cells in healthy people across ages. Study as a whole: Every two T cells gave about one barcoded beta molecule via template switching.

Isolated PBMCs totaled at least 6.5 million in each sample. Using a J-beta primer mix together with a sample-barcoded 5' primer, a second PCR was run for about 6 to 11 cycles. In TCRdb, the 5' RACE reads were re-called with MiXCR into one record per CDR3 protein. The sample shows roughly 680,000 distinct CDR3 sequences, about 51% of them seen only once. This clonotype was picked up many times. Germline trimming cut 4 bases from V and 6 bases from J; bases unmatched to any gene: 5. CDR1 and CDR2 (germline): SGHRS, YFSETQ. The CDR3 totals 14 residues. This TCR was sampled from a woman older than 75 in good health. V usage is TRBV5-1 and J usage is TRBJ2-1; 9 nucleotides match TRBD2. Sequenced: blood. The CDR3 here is CASSGGLAINEQFF. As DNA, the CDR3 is TGCGCCAGCAGCGGCGGACTAGCGATCAATGAGCAGTTCTTC.